This section outlines one TCR beta chain sequence together with its context. The data belong to a study of T cells after somatic rescue of genetic block. Germline CDR1 is MGHDK and CDR2 is SYGVNS. The CDR3 has 15 amino acids. The V end was cut by 3 bases, the J end by 10 bases, with 18 bases between. Clones were sequenced by immunoSEQ multiplex PCR, and TCRdb holds only the in-frame ones, with some missing. This repertoire shows 55,000 to 75,000 clones, about 90% found once; its top ten account for 2.9%. Sequencing was performed on peripheral blood mononuclear cells (PBMCs). The TCR originated in a man aged 40-49 years. The rearrangement joins TRBV25-1 to TRBJ1-4; D is perhaps TRBD1 (5 bases). The CDR3 reads CASSEPGTKSGKLFF. The DNA for the CDR3 is TGTGCCAGCAGTGAGCCCGGGACGAAGTCCGGAAAACTGTTTTTT. Filled out from reference TRBV25-1 and TRBJ1-4, the complete variable domain reads EADIYQTPRYLVIGTGKKITLECSQTMGHDKMYWYQQDPGMELHLIHYSYGVNSTEKGDLSSESTVSRIRTEHFPLTLESARPSHTSQYLCASSEPGTKSGKLFFGSGTQLSVL.